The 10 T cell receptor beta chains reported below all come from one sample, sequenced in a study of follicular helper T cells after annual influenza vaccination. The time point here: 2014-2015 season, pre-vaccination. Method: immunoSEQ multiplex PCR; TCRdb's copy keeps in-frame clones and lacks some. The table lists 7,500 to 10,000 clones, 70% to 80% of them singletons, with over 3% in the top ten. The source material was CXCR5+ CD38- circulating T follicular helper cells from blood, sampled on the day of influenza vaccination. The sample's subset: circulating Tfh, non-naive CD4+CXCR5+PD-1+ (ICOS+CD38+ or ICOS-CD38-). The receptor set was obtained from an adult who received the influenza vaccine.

The CDR3 here is CASLPGGQPSTDTQYF. CDR3 in DNA: TGTGCCAGCTTACCCGGGGGACAGCCTAGCACAGATACGCAGTATTTT. J is TRBJ2-3 and V is TRBV6-6; D might be TRBD1 (7 bases). Germline V gives CDR1 MNHNY, CDR2 SVGAGI (reference sequence). The CDR3 spans 16 residues. With 8 bases removed from V and 0 bases from J, the gap between germline ends came to 18 bases.

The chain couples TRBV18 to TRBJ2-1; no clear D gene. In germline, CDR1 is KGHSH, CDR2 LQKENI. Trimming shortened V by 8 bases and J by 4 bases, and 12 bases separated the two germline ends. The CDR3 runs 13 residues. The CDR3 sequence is CASTEREYNEQFF. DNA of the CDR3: TGTGCCAGCACCGAAAGAGAATACAATGAGCAGTTCTTC.

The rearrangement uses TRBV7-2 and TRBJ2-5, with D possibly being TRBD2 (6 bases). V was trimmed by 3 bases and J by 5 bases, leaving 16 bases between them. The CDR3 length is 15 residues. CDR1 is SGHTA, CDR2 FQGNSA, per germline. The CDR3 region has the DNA TGTGCCAGCAGCTTCCCTACCGGGGGAAGTGAGACCCAGTACTTC. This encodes CASSFPTGGSETQYF. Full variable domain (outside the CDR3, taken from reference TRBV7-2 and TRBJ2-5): GAGVSQSPSNKVTEKGKDVELRCDPISGHTALYWYRQSLGQGLEFLIYFQGNSAPDKSGLPSDRFSAERTGGSVSTLTIQRTQQEDSAVYLCASSFPTGGSETQYFGPGTRLLVL.

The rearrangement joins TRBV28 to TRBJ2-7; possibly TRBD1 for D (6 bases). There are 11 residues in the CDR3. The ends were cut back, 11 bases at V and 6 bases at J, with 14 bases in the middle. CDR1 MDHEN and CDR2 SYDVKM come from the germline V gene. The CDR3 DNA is TGTGCCCGACCCAACAGGGCCGAGCAGTACTTC. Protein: CARPNRAEQYF.

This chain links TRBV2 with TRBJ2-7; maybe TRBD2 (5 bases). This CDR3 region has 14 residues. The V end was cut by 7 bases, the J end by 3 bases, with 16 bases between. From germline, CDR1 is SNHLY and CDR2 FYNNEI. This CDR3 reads CASNEGLAGYEQYF. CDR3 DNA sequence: TGTGCCAGCAACGAGGGCCTAGCTGGCTACGAGCAGTACTTC.

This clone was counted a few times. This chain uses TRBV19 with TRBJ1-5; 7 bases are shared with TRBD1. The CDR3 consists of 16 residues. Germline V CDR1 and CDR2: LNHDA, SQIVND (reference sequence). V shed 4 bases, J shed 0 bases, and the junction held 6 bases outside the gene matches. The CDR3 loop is CASSSGQANSNQPQHF. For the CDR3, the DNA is TGTGCCAGTAGTAGCGGACAGGCAAATAGCAATCAGCCCCAGCATTTT. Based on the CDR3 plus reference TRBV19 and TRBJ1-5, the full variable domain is DGGITQSPKYLFRKEGQNVTLSCEQNLNHDAMYWYRQDPGQGLRLIYYSQIVNDFQKGDIAEGYSVSREKKESFPLTVTSAQKNPTAFYLCASSSGQANSNQPQHFGDGTRLSIL.

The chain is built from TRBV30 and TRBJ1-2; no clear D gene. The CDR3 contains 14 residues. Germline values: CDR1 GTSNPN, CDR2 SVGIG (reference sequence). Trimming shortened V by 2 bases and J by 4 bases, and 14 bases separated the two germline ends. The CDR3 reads CAWSTGQRTYGYTF. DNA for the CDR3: TGTGCCTGGAGTACCGGGCAAAGGACCTATGGCTACACCTTC.

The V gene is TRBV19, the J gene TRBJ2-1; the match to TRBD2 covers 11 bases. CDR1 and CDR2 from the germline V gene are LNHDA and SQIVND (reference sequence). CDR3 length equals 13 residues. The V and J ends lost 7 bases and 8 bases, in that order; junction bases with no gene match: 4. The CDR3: CASNGLAGDEQFF. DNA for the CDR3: TGTGCCAGTAATGGACTAGCGGGCGATGAGCAGTTCTTC.

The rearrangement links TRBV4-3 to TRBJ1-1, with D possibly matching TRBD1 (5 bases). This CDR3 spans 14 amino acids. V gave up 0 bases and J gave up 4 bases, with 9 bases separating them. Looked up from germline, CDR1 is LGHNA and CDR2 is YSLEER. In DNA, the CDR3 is TGCGCCAGCAGCCAAGATAGCGGGGCCACTGAAGCTTTCTTT. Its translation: CASSQDSGATEAFF.

In nucleotides, the CDR3 is TGTGCCAGCAGCCCGCCCGGGACAGTTTATGGCTACACCTTC. It translates to CASSPPGTVYGYTF. This rearrangement joins TRBV7-9 to TRBJ1-2; TRBD1 matches 7 bases. V shed 5 bases, J shed 5 bases, and the junction held 8 bases outside the gene matches. The CDR3 extends over 14 amino acids. The germline V gene has CDR1 SEHNR and CDR2 FQNEAQ (reference sequence). Based on the CDR3 plus reference TRBV7-9 and TRBJ1-2, the full variable domain is DTGVSQNPRHKITKRGQNVTFRCDPISEHNRLYWYRQTLGQGPEFLTYFQNEAQLEKSRLLSDRFSAERPKGSFSTLEIQRTEQGDSAMYLCASSPPGTVYGYTFGSGTRLTVV.